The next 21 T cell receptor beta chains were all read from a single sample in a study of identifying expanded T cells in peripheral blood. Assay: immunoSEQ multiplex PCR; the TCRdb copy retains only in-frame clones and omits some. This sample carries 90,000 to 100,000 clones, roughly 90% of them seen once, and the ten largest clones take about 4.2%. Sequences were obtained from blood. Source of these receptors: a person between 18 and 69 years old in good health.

The CDR3 here is CASSLDRGSGYTF. CDR3 DNA: TGTGCCAGCAGTTTAGACAGGGGGAGCGGCTACACCTTC. The V call is TRBV6-6, the J call TRBJ1-2; 9 bases line up with TRBD1. This CDR3 comprises 13 residues. Germline CDR1 reads MNHNY; CDR2 reads SVGAGI (reference sequence). V dropped 4 bases and J dropped 8; count of bases not matched to a gene: 5.

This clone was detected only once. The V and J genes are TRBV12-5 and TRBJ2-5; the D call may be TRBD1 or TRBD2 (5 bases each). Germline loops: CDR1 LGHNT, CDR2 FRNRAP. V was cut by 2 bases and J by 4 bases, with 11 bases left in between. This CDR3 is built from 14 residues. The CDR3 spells CASGLPGPLETQYF. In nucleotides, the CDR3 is TGTGCTAGTGGTTTGCCGGGGCCGCTAGAGACCCAGTACTTC.

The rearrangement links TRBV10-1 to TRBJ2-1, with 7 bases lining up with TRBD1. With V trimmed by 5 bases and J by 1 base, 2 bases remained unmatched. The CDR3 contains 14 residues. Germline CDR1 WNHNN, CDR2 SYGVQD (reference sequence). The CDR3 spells CASSRDSSYNEQFF. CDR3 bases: TGCGCCAGCAGTCGGGACAGTTCCTACAATGAGCAGTTCTTC.

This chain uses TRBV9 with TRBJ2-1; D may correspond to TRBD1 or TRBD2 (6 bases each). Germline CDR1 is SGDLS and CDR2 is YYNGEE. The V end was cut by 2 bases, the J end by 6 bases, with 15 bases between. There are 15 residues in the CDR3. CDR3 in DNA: TGTGCCAGCAGCGTCACTAGCACCAGGGGCAATGAGCAGTTCTTC. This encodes CASSVTSTRGNEQFF. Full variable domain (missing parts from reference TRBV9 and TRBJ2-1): DSGVTQTPKHLITATGQRVTLRCSPRSGDLSVYWYQQSLDQGLQFLIQYYNGEERAKGNILERFSAQQFPDLHSELNLSSLELGDSALYFCASSVTSTRGNEQFFGPGTRLTVL.

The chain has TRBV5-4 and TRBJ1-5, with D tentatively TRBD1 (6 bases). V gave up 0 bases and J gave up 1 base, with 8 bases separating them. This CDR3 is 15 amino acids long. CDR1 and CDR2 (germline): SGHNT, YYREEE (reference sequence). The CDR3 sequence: CASSLGGGSNQPQHF. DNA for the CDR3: TGTGCCAGCAGCTTGGGAGGGGGGAGCAATCAGCCCCAGCATTTT.

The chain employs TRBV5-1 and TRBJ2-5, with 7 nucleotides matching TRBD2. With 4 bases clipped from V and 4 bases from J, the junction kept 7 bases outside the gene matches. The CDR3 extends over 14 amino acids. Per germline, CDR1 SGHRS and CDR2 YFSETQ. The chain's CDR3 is CASSPGLAGETQYF. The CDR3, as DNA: TGCGCCAGCAGCCCCGGGTTAGCGGGAGAGACCCAGTACTTC.

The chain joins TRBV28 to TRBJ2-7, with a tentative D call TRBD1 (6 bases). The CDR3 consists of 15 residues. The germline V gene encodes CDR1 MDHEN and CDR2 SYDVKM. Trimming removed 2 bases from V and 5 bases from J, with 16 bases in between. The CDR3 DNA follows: TGTGCCAGCAGTTTAGAGGCAGGGGCAGGGGACGAGCAGTACTTC. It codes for CASSLEAGAGDEQYF.

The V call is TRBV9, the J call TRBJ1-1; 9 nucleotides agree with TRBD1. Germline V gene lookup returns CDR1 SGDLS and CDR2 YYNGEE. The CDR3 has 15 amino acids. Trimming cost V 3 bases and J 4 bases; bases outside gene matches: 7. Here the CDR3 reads CASSAGQGSITEAFF. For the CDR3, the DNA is TGTGCCAGCAGCGCGGGACAGGGTTCTATCACTGAAGCTTTCTTT. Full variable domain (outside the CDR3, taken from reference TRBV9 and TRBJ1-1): DSGVTQTPKHLITATGQRVTLRCSPRSGDLSVYWYQQSLDQGLQFLIQYYNGEERAKGNILERFSAQQFPDLHSELNLSSLELGDSALYFCASSAGQGSITEAFFGQGTRLTVV.

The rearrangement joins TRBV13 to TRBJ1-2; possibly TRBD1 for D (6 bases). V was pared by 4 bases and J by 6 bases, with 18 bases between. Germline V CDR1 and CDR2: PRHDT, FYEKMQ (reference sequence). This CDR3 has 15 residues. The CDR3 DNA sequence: TGTGCCAGCAGCTACATGGTGGGACAAACCCATGGCTACACCTTC. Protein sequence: CASSYMVGQTHGYTF.

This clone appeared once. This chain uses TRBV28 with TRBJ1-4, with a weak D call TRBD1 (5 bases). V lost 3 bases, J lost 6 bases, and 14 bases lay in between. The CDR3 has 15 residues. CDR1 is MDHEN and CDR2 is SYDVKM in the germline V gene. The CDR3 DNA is TGTGCCAGCAGTTTGCCGACAGAAGGGTATGAAAAACTGTTTTTT. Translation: CASSLPTEGYEKLFF.

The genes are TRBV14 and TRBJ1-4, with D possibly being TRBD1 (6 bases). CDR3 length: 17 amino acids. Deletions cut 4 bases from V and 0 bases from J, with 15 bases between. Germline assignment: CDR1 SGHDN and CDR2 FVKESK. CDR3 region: CASSPRGGRATNEKLFF. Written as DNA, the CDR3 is TGTGCCAGCAGCCCCCGGGGGGGCCGTGCAACTAATGAAAAACTGTTTTTT.

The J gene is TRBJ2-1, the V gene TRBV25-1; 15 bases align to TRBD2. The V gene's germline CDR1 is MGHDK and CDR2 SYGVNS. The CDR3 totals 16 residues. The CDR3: CVRTSGRATTLNEQFF. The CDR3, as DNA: TGTGTCCGGACTAGCGGGAGGGCCACGACTCTCAATGAGCAGTTCTTC.

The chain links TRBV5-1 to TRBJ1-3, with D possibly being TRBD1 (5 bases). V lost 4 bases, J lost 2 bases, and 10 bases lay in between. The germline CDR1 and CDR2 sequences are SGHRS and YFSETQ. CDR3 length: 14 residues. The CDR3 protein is CASSPGLAGNTIYF. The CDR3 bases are TGCGCCAGCAGCCCGGGACTGGCTGGAAACACCATATATTTT.

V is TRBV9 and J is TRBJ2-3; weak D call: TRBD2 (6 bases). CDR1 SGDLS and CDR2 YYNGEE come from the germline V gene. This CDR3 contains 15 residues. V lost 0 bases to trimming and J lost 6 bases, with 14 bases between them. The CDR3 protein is CASSVVGGGSDTQYF. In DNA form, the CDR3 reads TGTGCCAGCAGCGTAGTGGGAGGTGGTTCGGATACGCAGTATTTT. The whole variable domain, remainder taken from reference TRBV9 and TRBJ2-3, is DSGVTQTPKHLITATGQRVTLRCSPRSGDLSVYWYQQSLDQGLQFLIQYYNGEERAKGNILERFSAQQFPDLHSELNLSSLELGDSALYFCASSVVGGGSDTQYFGPGTRLTVL.

As DNA, the CDR3 is TGTGCCAGCAGTTACAAAGAGGAGGGGGCCAACGTCCTGACTTTC. Protein: CASSYKEEGANVLTF. The J gene is TRBJ2-6, the V gene TRBV6-5; D is ambiguous. The CDR3 has 15 amino acids. V was trimmed by 2 bases and J by 4 bases, leaving 9 bases between them. The germline CDR1 and CDR2 sequences are MNHEY and SVGAGI.

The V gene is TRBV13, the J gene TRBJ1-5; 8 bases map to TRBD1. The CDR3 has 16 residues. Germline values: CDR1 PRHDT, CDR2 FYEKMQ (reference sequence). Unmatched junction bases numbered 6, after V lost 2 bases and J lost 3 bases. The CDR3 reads CASSLRATGDNQPQHF. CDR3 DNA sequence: TGTGCCAGCAGCTTACGGGCGACAGGGGACAATCAGCCCCAGCATTTT. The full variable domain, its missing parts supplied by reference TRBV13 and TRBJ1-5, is AAGVIQSPRHLIKEKRETATLKCYPIPRHDTVYWYQQGPGQDPQFLISFYEKMQSDKGSIPDRFSAQQFSDYHSELNMSSLELGDSALYFCASSLRATGDNQPQHFGDGTRLSIL.

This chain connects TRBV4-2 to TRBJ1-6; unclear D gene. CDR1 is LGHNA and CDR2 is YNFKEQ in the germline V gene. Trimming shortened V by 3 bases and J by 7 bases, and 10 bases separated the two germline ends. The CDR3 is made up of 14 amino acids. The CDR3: CASSQLAGNSPLHF. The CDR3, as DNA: TGTGCCAGCAGCCAGCTAGCCGGGAATTCACCCCTCCACTTT.

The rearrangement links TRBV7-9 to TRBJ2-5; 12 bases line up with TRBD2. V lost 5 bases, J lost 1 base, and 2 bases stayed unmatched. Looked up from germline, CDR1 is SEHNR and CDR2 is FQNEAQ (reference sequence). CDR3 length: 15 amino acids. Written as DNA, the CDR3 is TGTGCCAGCAGCCCGACTAGCGGGGGCCAAGAGACCCAGTACTTC. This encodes CASSPTSGGQETQYF.

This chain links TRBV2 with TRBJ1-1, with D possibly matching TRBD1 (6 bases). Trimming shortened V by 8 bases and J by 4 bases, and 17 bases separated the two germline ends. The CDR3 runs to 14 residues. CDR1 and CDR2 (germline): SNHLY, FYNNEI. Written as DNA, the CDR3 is TGTGCCAGCCACTTGATACAGGGAGGCACTGAAGCTTTCTTT. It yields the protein CASHLIQGGTEAFF. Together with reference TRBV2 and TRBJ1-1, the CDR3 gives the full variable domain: EPEVTQTPSHQVTQMGQEVILRCVPISNHLYFYWYRQILGQKVEFLVSFYNNEISEKSEIFDDQFSVERPDGSNFTLKIRSTKLEDSAMYFCASHLIQGGTEAFFGQGTRLTVV.

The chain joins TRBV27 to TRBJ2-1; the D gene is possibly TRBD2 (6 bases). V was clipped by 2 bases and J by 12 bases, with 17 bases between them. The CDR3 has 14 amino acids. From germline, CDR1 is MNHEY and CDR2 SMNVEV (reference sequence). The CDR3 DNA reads TGTGCCAGCAGTTTAGAGGGTAGCGGCCGGGGGCAGTTCTTC. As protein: CASSLEGSGRGQFF.

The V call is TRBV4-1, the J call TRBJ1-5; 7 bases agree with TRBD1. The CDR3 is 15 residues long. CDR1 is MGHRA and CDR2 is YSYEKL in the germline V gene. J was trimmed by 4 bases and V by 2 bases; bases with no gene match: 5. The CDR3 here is CASSQLRQGNQPQHF. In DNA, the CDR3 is TGCGCCAGCAGCCAACTTCGACAGGGTAATCAGCCCCAGCATTTT.